These 9 T cell receptor beta chains originate from one sample sequenced in a study of liver allograft versus peripheral blood T cells. Study details: Repertoires from peripheral blood of liver transplant recipients were compared with those inside their transplanted livers.

TCRdb recomputed calls from the reads with MiXCR, one row per CDR3 protein. The profile shows some 16,000 distinct CDR3 sequences, 20% to 25% of them singletons. The source is a human patient who had a liver transplant. Some T cells could come from the graft donor.

A note on this clonotype: A read error is possible here, since a much larger clone lies one base away. The chain combines TRBV6-1 with TRBJ2-7; 7 positions match TRBD1. Germline lookup yields CDR1 MNHNS and CDR2 SASEGT. V shed 5 bases, J shed 5 bases, and the junction held 12 bases outside the gene matches. The CDR3 totals 15 residues. The CDR3 DNA reads TGTGCCAGCAGTCCTACCCAACAGGGGTGGAACGAGCAGTACTTC. Its translation is CASSPTQQGWNEQYF.

Comment on this clonotype: This sequence may be a read error, since a much larger clone differs from it by one base. The rearrangement uses TRBV24-1 and TRBJ1-6, with 9 bases identical to TRBD1. The CDR3 has 14 amino acids. The germline CDR1 and CDR2 sequences are KGHDR and SFDVKD. CDR3 sequence: CATSGGTGNSSLHF. In DNA, the CDR3 is TGTGCCACCAGTGGGGGGACAGGGAATTCATCCCTCCACTTT.

This clonotype was seen only a few times. The chain is built from TRBV7-2 and TRBJ2-5, with D possibly matching TRBD1 (6 bases). The V end lost 1 base, the J end lost 1 base, and 10 bases lay between the germline ends. The CDR3 sequence is 15 residues long. Germline CDR1 is SGHTA and CDR2 is FQGNSA. CDR3 protein: CASSLVQGIQETQYF. The CDR3 DNA sequence: TGTGCCAGCAGCTTAGTTCAGGGGATCCAAGAGACCCAGTACTTC.

The CDR3: CASGIAGVTDTQYF. The DNA for the CDR3 is TGTGCTAGTGGCATAGCGGGAGTCACCGATACGCAGTATTTT. The gene calls are TRBV12-5 and TRBJ2-3, with 9 bases fitting TRBD2. CDR1 is LGHNT, CDR2 FRNRAP, per germline. The CDR3 runs to 14 residues. The junction had 7 bases not matched to a gene; V was cut back by 6 bases and J by 6 bases.

The chain couples TRBV28 to TRBJ1-2; a weak D match, TRBD1 (5 bases). Germline CDR1 is MDHEN and CDR2 is SYDVKM. Trimming left V 5 bases short and J 4 bases short, with 20 bases between. The CDR3 runs 16 residues. CDR3 amino acids: CASSGTKGGGSYGYTF. DNA of the CDR3: TGTGCCAGCAGTGGGACGAAGGGCGGGGGTAGCTATGGCTACACCTTC.

This clonotype qualifies as medium-sized (0.01 to 0.1%). The chain joins TRBV15 to TRBJ2-5; D might be TRBD2 (6 bases). Trimming pared 7 bases from V and 0 bases from J, leaving 12 bases between. Germline values: CDR1 LNHNV, CDR2 YYDKDF (reference sequence). This CDR3 has 14 amino acids. The chain's CDR3 is CATKARTNQETQYF. The CDR3 coding sequence is TGTGCCACCAAGGCCAGGACTAACCAAGAGACCCAGTACTTC.

As concerns this clonotype: The CDR3 ends on some other residue instead of the conserved phenylalanine or tryptophan, so this is likely a read error. V usage is TRBV30 and J usage is TRBJ2-1; 13 bases map to TRBD2. This CDR3 region has 13 residues. Trimming cost V 6 bases and J 7 bases; bases outside gene matches: 3. CDR1 GTSNPN and CDR2 SVGIG come from the germline V gene (reference sequence). The CDR3 region is CACEGLAGNEQFL. The CDR3 DNA reads TGTGCCTGCGAGGGACTAGCGGGAAATGAGCAGTTCCTC.

J is TRBJ1-1 and V is TRBV5-6; TRBD1 matches 7 bases. V gave up 5 bases and J gave up 5 bases; unmatched junction bases: 6. Germline assignment: CDR1 SGHDT and CDR2 YYEEEE. The CDR3 is made up of 13 amino acids. CDR3 amino acids: CASSTRGTTEAFF. In DNA, the CDR3 is TGTGCCAGCAGTACCAGGGGGACGACTGAAGCTTTCTTT.

Relative to its sample, this clonotype is medium-sized. The V and J genes are TRBV6-6 and TRBJ2-1, with a possible D match to TRBD1 (6 bases). V was shortened by 5 bases and J by 9 bases, with 17 bases between the two germline ends. CDR3 size: 14 residues. CDR1 and CDR2 from the germline V gene are MNHNY and SVGAGI (reference sequence). Here the CDR3 reads CASSTENRVSEQFF. In nucleotides, the CDR3 is TGTGCCAGCAGTACGGAGAACAGGGTGTCTGAGCAGTTCTTC.